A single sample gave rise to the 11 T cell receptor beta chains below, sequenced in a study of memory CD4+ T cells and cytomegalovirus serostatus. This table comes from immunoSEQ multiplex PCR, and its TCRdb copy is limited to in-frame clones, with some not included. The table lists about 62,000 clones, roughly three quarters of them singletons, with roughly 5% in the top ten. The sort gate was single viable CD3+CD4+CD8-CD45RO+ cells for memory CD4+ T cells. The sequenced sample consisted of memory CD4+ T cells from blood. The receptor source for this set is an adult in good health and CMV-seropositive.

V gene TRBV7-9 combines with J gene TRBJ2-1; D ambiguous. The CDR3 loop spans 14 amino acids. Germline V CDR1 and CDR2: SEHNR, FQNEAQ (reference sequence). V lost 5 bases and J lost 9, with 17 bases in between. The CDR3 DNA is TGTGCCAGCAGCCTGCGCGGACCCGTCGGTGAGCAGTTCTTC. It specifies CASSLRGPVGEQFF.

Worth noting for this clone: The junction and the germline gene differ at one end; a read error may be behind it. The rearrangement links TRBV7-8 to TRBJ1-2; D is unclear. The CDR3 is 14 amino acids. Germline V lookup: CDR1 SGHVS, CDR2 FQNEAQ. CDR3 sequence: CASGLESWGDGYTF. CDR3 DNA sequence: TGTGCCAGCGGCTTAGAGTCATGGGGAGATGGCTACACCTTC.

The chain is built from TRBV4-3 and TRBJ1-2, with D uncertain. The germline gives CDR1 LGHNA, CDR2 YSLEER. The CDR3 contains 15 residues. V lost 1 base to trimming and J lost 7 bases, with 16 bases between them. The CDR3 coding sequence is TGCGCCAGCAGCCAAGGCCCGGGGAAGCGAGCTGGCTACACCTTC. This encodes CASSQGPGKRAGYTF.

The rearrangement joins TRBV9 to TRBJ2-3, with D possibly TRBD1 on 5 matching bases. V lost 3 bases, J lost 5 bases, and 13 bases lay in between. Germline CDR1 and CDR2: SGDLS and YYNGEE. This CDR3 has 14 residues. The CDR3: CASSARGVVDTQYF. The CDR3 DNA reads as TGTGCCAGCAGCGCTAGGGGTGTGGTAGATACGCAGTATTTT.

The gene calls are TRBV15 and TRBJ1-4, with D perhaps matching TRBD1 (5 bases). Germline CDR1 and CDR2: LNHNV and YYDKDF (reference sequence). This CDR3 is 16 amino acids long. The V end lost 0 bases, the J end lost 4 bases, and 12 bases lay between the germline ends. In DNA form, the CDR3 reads TGTGCCACCAGCAGAGATTGGGGCAGCAATAATGAAAAACTGTTTTTT. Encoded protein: CATSRDWGSNNEKLFF.

The CDR3 spells CSVVYLNTEAFF. DNA of the CDR3: TGCAGCGTTGTTTACCTGAACACTGAAGCTTTCTTT. This chain uses TRBV29-1 with TRBJ1-1; no clear D gene. The CDR3 has 12 amino acids. Germline loops: CDR1 SQVTM, CDR2 ANQGSEA. V was pared by 4 bases and J by 0 bases, with 6 bases between.

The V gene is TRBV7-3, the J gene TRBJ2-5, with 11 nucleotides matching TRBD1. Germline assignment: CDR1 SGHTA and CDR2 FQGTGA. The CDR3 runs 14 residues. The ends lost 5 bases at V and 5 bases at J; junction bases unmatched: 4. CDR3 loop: CASSRGQGVETQYF. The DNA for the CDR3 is TGTGCCAGCAGCCGGGGACAGGGGGTTGAGACCCAGTACTTC.

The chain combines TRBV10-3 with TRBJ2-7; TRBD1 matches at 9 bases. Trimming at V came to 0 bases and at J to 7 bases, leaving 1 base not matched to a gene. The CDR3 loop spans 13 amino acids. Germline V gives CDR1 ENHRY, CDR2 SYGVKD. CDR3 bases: TGTGCCATCAGTGAGTCCGACAGGGGGGAGCAGTACTTC. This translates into CAISESDRGEQYF.

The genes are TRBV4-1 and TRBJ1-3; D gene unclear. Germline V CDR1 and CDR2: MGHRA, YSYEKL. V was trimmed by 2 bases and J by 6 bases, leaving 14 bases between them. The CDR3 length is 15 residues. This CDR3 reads CASSQPGRGPNTIYF. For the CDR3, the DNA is TGCGCCAGCAGCCAACCCGGGCGTGGCCCAAACACCATATATTTT.

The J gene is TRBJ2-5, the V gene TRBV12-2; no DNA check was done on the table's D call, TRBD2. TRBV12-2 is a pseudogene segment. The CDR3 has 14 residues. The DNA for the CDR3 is TGTGCAAGTCGCTTCCGGGGGGGACAAGAGACCCAGTACTTC. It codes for CASRFRGGQETQYF.

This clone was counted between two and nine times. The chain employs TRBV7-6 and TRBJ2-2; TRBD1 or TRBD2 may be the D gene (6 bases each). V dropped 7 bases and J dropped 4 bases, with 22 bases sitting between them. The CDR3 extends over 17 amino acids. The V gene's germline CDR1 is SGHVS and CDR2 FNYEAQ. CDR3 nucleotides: TGTGCCAGCACCCTAACTTCGTCGGGGGCGCGCACCGGGGAGCTGTTTTTT. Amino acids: CASTLTSSGARTGELFF.